This T cell receptor beta chain was retrieved from a study of CD8 T cells in Susac syndrome (dated by TCRdb to the late 2010s). General notes on the study: The study used repertoire sequencing to test whether antigen drove CD8+ T cell activation and differentiation in Susac syndrome. The study compared CD8+ T cell repertoire clonality among over ten healthy donors, about 14 Susac syndrome patients and fewer than 19 multiple sclerosis patients. Study-wide conclusions, independent of this receptor: The TCR sequencing and HLA analysis was acknowledged to have included a relatively small number of individuals.

RNA was extracted with the RNeasy kit and roughly 0.45 to 1 ug was reverse transcribed using random hexamers. TCR beta CDR3 regions were amplified with the immunoSEQ multiplex PCR assay covering 54 Vbeta and 13 Jbeta segments. To correct PCR amplification bias, a synthetic template baseline was used for both primer optimization and computational correction. Per the source publication's procedure: Reads were assigned to V, D and J genes according to IMGT and analyzed in immunoSEQ Analyzer, with only productive sequences retained. Clonality was calculated as one minus the Shannon entropy normalized by log2 of the number of productive unique sequences. Public and private clones were assessed among the 100 most prevalent clones of each patient and control. Clones were defined as Susac-specific if absent from the healthy and MS cohorts, from more than 900 published viral clones and from other ImmuneACCESS disease sequences. TCRdb reanalyzed the raw reads on its own, using fastp at Q25 for trimming and MiXCR for clone calling, and kept in-frame beta chains. Each CDR3 protein gets just one entry, which takes the most common genes and DNA from the rows behind it. TCRdb's processing, not the authors', yielded these V and J calls. The sample includes 120,000 to 150,000 distinct CDR3 sequences, with 94% observed a single time. The ten largest clones represent 0.25% to 0.3% of the sample.

This clonotype was found once. The clone's antigen remains unknown. Base qualities are not provided; no much larger clone lies one nucleotide away. One read alone makes for weak evidence. CDR1 and CDR2 are drawn from the germline V gene (reference sequence): MNHEY, SMNVEV. Relative to germline, V is 5 bases shorter and J is 0 bases shorter, with 11 bases between their ends. Inclusive of the bounding cysteine and phenylalanine, the CDR3 is 15 residues long. Only CDR3 DNA is held: 45 bases, read in frame from base 1. Peripheral blood CD8+ and CD4+ T cells from healthy donors, Susac syndrome patients and multiple sclerosis patients were profiled using high-throughput TCR beta sequencing. Healthy donors were included as age- and sex-matched controls. CD8+ TEMRA cells were enriched by FACS, while bulk CD8+ and CD4+ T cells were purified by magnetic negative isolation. Blood was drawn into EDTA tubes, processed within 24 hours, and PBMCs were isolated by density gradient centrifugation. PBMCs intended for TCR sequencing were cryopreserved in liquid nitrogen and thawed later in a water bath at 37 degrees C. A purity of at least 90% was achieved for sorted or isolated CD4+, CD8+ and CD8+ TEMRA cells.

Sequencing was performed on CD8+ T cells from PBMCs. The rearrangement joined TRBV27 to TRBJ2-1; the best D guess is TRBD1, with 6 bases matching. The sequence was obtained from a human donor in good health. Here the CDR3 is given as CASSITGSSYNEQFF. The sequence in DNA is TGTGCCAGCAGTATTACAGGGAGCTCCTACAATGAGCAGTTCTTC.